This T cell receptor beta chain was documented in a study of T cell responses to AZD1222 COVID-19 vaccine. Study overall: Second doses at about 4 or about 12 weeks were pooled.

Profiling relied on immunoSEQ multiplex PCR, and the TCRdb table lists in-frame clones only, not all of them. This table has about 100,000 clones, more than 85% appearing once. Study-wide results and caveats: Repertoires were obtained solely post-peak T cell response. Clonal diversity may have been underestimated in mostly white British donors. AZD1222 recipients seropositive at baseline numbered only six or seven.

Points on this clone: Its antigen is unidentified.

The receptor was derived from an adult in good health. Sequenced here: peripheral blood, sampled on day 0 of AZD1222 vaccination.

The CDR3 DNA reads as TGTGCCTGGTGCCCCGGGAGGGTCCACGAGCAGTACTTC. Its translation is CAWCPGRVHEQYF. The rearrangement uses TRBV30 and TRBJ2-7, with TRBD2 matching over 8 bases. This CDR3 comprises 13 residues. Germline CDR1 is GTSNPN and CDR2 is SVGIG (reference sequence). The trim removed 5 bases at V and 5 bases at J, leaving 8 bases unmatched. Full variable domain (remainder filled in from reference TRBV30 and TRBJ2-7): SQTIHQWPATLVQPVGSPLSLECTVEGTSNPNLYWYRQAAGRGLQLLFYSVGIGQISSEVPQNLSASRPQDRQFILSSKKLLLSDSGFYLCAWCPGRVHEQYFGPGTRLTVT.